A single sample gave rise to the 28 T cell receptor beta chains below, sequenced in a study of cytomegalovirus exposure and HLA in healthy donors. The assay was immunoSEQ multiplex PCR, and TCRdb's table has in-frame clones only and misses some. The data contain about 350,000 clones, around 87% of them seen just once; the ten biggest clones take up approximately 1%. The material sequenced was PBMCs. Receptors were obtained from a woman under 40 in good health and CMV-seropositive.

The V gene is TRBV5-4, the J gene TRBJ1-2; 7 positions match TRBD1. Germline CDR1 and CDR2: SGHNT and YYREEE (reference sequence). The CDR3 is 15 amino acids. The ends lost 4 bases at V and 4 bases at J; junction bases unmatched: 10. Written as DNA, the CDR3 is TGTGCCAGCAGCCAGGCTTCCCGGACAGGCTATGGCTACACCTTC. Translated, it gives CASSQASRTGYGYTF.

This clone was observed a single time. The DNA is omitted, as the CDR3 cannot be located on it reliably, and the CDR3 follows TCRdb's listing. Additional DNA sequences in this sample encode the identical CDR3. This chain uses TRBV19 with TRBJ2-7; the D segment call TRBD2 is taken from the table without a DNA check. CDR1 is LNHDA, CDR2 SQIVND, per germline (reference sequence). The CDR3 adds up to 12 amino acids, both ends counted. The CDR3 loop reads CASSSGGYEQYF.

The chain uses TRBV30 and TRBJ1-1; D gene uncertain. There are 16 residues in the CDR3. Germline CDR1 GTSNPN, CDR2 SVGIG (reference sequence). V was shortened by 2 bases and J by 1 base, with 17 bases between the two germline ends. The CDR3 nucleotides read TGTGCCTGGAGTCTTCGATGGCGCCGAACGAACACTGAAGCTTTCTTT. It translates to CAWSLRWRRTNTEAFF.

The V gene is TRBV9, the J gene TRBJ1-4, with 7 bases identical to TRBD1. CDR3 length equals 18 residues. The V gene end was trimmed by 4 bases and the J gene end by 7 bases; junction bases not matched to a gene: 19. Germline lookup yields CDR1 SGDLS and CDR2 YYNGEE. CDR3 residues: CASSSSLITGAKGEKLFF. In DNA, the CDR3 is TGTGCCAGCAGCAGCTCACTGATCACAGGGGCGAAGGGTGAAAAACTGTTTTTT.

The CDR3 region has the DNA TGCGCCAGCAGCCAAGGAGTACCGGGACAGGCCAACGAGCAGTACTTC. Translated, it gives CASSQGVPGQANEQYF. V and J are TRBV4-3 and TRBJ2-7; 8 bases agree with TRBD1. The ends lost 1 base at V and 5 bases at J; junction bases unmatched: 10. CDR3 length: 16 amino acids. Germline loops: CDR1 LGHNA, CDR2 YSLEER.

V gene TRBV6-5 combines with J gene TRBJ2-1; TRBD2 is a possible D gene (6 bases). V shed 0 bases and J shed 2 bases, with 11 bases lying between them. From germline, CDR1 is MNHEY and CDR2 SVGAGI. This CDR3 is 16 amino acids long. CDR3 nucleotides: TGTGCCAGCAGTTACTCGAGACTAGGTCCCTACAATGAGCAGTTCTTC. It codes for CASSYSRLGPYNEQFF.

The chain uses TRBV20-1 and TRBJ2-5, with unresolved D. CDR1 is DFQATT, CDR2 SNEGSKA, per germline (reference sequence). This CDR3 is 11 amino acids long. Deletions cut 6 bases from V and 1 base from J, with 6 bases between. CDR3 loop: CSAVVQETQYF. CDR3 in DNA: TGCAGTGCAGTAGTCCAAGAGACCCAGTACTTC.

This clone was counted once. The CDR3 sequence is CASSLQGPDTQYF. For the CDR3, the DNA is TGTGCCAGCAGCTTGCAGGGTCCAGATACGCAGTATTTT. The chain joins TRBV5-6 to TRBJ2-3, with D possibly TRBD1 on 5 matching bases. The CDR3 is 13 residues long. Germline loops: CDR1 SGHDT, CDR2 YYEEEE. V lost 1 base and J lost 4, with 7 bases in between. Supplemented by reference TRBV5-6 and TRBJ2-3, the full variable domain reads DAGVTQSPTHLIKTRGQQVTLRCSPKSGHDTVSWYQQALGQGPQFIFQYYEEEERQRGNFPDRFSGHQFPNYSSELNVNALLLGDSALYLCASSLQGPDTQYFGPGTRLTVL.

This rearrangement joins TRBV14 to TRBJ2-7, with a weak D call TRBD2 (5 bases). Between the trimmed V and J ends, which lost 4 bases and 3 bases, there was a span of 10 bases. Germline lookup yields CDR1 SGHDN and CDR2 FVKESK. This CDR3 comprises 13 residues. The CDR3 loop reads CASSRGILYEQYF. The CDR3 region has the DNA TGTGCCAGCAGCCGAGGGATCCTCTACGAGCAGTACTTC.

This clone was observed once. The rearrangement uses TRBV18 and TRBJ1-5, with D unresolved. The CDR3 is made up of 13 amino acids. With 1 base removed from V and 5 bases from J, the gap between germline ends came to 6 bases. Germline lookup yields CDR1 KGHSH and CDR2 LQKENI. The CDR3 protein is CASSPQGYQPQHF. CDR3 nucleotides: TGTGCCAGCTCACCACAGGGATATCAGCCCCAGCATTTT.

The chain links TRBV4-1 to TRBJ2-1, with D possibly matching TRBD2 (7 bases). The CDR3 is made up of 17 amino acids. Per the germline V gene, CDR1 is MGHRA and CDR2 is YSYEKL. V gave up 4 bases and J gave up 9 bases, with 25 bases separating them. CDR3 in DNA: TGCGCCAGCAGCCCCTATGGCGGGGGCGCGGGGGTAAGTGAGCAGTTCTTC. Residues: CASSPYGGGAGVSEQFF.

The chain couples TRBV4-3 to TRBJ2-7, with D hard to call. CDR1 is LGHNA, CDR2 YSLEER, per germline. V was pared by 1 base and J by 2 bases, with 9 bases between. The CDR3 sequence is 14 residues long. The CDR3 sequence: CASSQAKGPYEQYF. The CDR3 bases are TGCGCCAGCAGCCAAGCCAAGGGTCCCTACGAGCAGTACTTC.

Here the CDR3 reads CASSQDSGGALYEQYF. The DNA for the CDR3 is TGTGCCAGCAGCCAGGATAGCGGGGGGGCACTCTACGAGCAGTACTTC. The V and J genes are TRBV4-2 and TRBJ2-7; 11 bases match TRBD2. This CDR3 contains 16 residues. After removal of 3 bases from V and 3 bases from J, the junction contained 7 bases not matched to a gene. Germline V gene lookup returns CDR1 LGHNA and CDR2 YNFKEQ.

The rearrangement joins TRBV5-1 to TRBJ1-2; TRBD1 agrees at 9 bases. With 4 bases clipped from V and 3 bases from J, the junction kept 7 bases outside the gene matches. The CDR3 runs to 15 residues. Germline CDR1 and CDR2: SGHRS and YFSETQ. The CDR3 protein is CASSEGQGAYYGYTF. Written as DNA, the CDR3 is TGCGCCAGCAGCGAGGGACAGGGTGCGTACTATGGCTACACCTTC.

The rearrangement uses TRBV27 and TRBJ1-1, with TRBD1 identical over 7 bases. Germline CDR1 and CDR2: MNHEY and SMNVEV (reference sequence). This CDR3 is built from 13 residues. V shed 0 bases and J 11 bases; nucleotides not matched to a gene: 6. The CDR3 spells CASSLSQTGIAFF. In DNA form, the CDR3 reads TGTGCCAGCAGTTTATCCCAGACAGGGATCGCTTTCTTT.

The genes are TRBV6-5 and TRBJ2-3, with a possible D match to TRBD2 (5 bases). CDR3 size: 14 residues. The germline gives CDR1 MNHEY, CDR2 SVGAGI. The V and J ends lost 2 bases and 5 bases respectively, with 11 bases between them. The chain's CDR3 is CASSYIASEDTQYF. The CDR3 DNA reads as TGTGCCAGCAGTTACATAGCGTCGGAAGATACGCAGTATTTT.

Of note for this clone: The same CDR3 also results from other DNA sequences found in this sample. This chain connects TRBV7-3 to TRBJ1-5, with D maybe TRBD1 (5 bases). The V and J ends lost 0 bases and 7 bases respectively, with 7 bases between them. Germline assignment: CDR1 SGHTA and CDR2 FQGTGA. CDR3 size: 13 residues. The CDR3 sequence is CASSLTGDQPQHF. The CDR3 DNA reads TGTGCCAGCAGCTTAACAGGGGACCAGCCCCAGCATTTT.

This sequence joins TRBV5-1 and TRBJ2-7; 9 positions agree with TRBD1. CDR3 length equals 16 residues. Losses at the gene ends were 4 bases for V and 1 base for J; bases not matched to a gene: 9. The germline V gene encodes CDR1 SGHRS and CDR2 YFSETQ. Here the CDR3 DNA reads TGCGCCAGCAGCCGACAGGGGGGGCCCAATTCCTACGAGCAGTACTTC. This codes for CASSRQGGPNSYEQYF.

The V and J genes are TRBV7-3 and TRBJ2-1; TRBD1 agrees at 8 bases. The J segment lost 9 bases and the V segment lost 5 bases, leaving 12 bases of the junction unmatched. Germline CDR1 reads SGHTA; CDR2 reads FQGTGA. This CDR3 region has 15 residues. CDR3 coding DNA: TGTGCCAGCAGCCCCGGACAGGGTTATACTGGTGAGCAGTTCTTC. This codes for CASSPGQGYTGEQFF.

The chain is built from TRBV28 and TRBJ2-3; 9 bases align to TRBD2. The CDR3 has 17 amino acids. Germline CDR1 reads MDHEN; CDR2 reads SYDVKM. With V trimmed by 6 bases and J by 5 bases, 15 bases remained unmatched. The CDR3 DNA reads TGTGCCAGCAGCGGGTATAGCGGGAGCCAAGAGGGAGATACGCAGTATTTT. Translation: CASSGYSGSQEGDTQYF. The whole variable domain, remainder taken from reference TRBV28 and TRBJ2-3, is DVKVTQSSRYLVKRTGEKVFLECVQDMDHENMFWYRQDPGLGLRLIYFSYDVKMKEKGDIPEGYSVSREKKERFSLILESASTNQTSMYLCASSGYSGSQEGDTQYFGPGTRLTVL.

The chain links TRBV2 to TRBJ2-1; perhaps TRBD2 as D (6 bases). V was shortened by 6 bases and J by 9 bases, with 12 bases between the two germline ends. Germline CDR1 reads SNHLY; CDR2 reads FYNNEI. The CDR3 has 12 amino acids. CDR3 in amino acids: CASSGDFSEQFF. The CDR3 coding sequence is TGTGCCAGCAGCGGGGACTTCAGTGAGCAGTTCTTC. Variable domain in full (rest from reference TRBV2 and TRBJ2-1): EPEVTQTPSHQVTQMGQEVILRCVPISNHLYFYWYRQILGQKVEFLVSFYNNEISEKSEIFDDQFSVERPDGSNFTLKIRSTKLEDSAMYFCASSGDFSEQFFGPGTRLTVL.

This rearrangement joins TRBV6-1 to TRBJ2-3; D ambiguous. V lost 9 bases and J 2 bases, leaving 18 bases between the germline ends. The CDR3 sequence is 15 residues long. Germline CDR1 and CDR2: MNHNS and SASEGT. CDR3 nucleotide sequence: TGTGCCAGTGGATCCGGGCTCTTTCTCACAGATACGCAGTATTTT. Its protein product is CASGSGLFLTDTQYF.

J is TRBJ2-1 and V is TRBV11-2; 7 nucleotides align to TRBD2. This CDR3 contains 12 residues. J gave up 12 bases and V 1 base, and 3 bases lay outside the gene matches. In germline, CDR1 is SGHAT, CDR2 FQNNGV. CDR3 loop: CASSLGASGQFF. The CDR3 DNA follows: TGTGCCAGCAGCTTAGGGGCTAGCGGGCAGTTCTTC.

This rearrangement joins TRBV25-1 to TRBJ1-1, with TRBD1 identical over 10 bases. There are 14 residues in the CDR3. CDR1 and CDR2 from the germline V gene are MGHDK and SYGVNS. J was trimmed by 4 bases and V by 6 bases; bases with no gene match: 5. CDR3 sequence reads: CASRAGQGGTEAFF. The CDR3 DNA sequence: TGTGCCAGCAGGGCCGGACAGGGGGGCACTGAAGCTTTCTTT.

V is TRBV7-3 and J is TRBJ1-1; possible D gene TRBD1, 6 bases. This CDR3 is 13 amino acids long. V lost 1 base and J 6 bases, leaving 9 bases between the germline ends. Germline-derived CDR1 and CDR2 are SGHTA and FQGTGA. CDR3 region: CASSLISGAEAFF. The DNA of the CDR3 is TGTGCCAGCAGCTTAATATCAGGGGCTGAAGCTTTCTTT.

The gene calls are TRBV2 and TRBJ2-5; D is ambiguous. V dropped 0 bases and J dropped 5 bases, with 4 bases sitting between them. Germline V gene sequence: CDR1 SNHLY, CDR2 FYNNEI. The CDR3 runs to 12 residues. CDR3 loop: CASSEAGETQYF. CDR3 coding DNA: TGTGCCAGCAGTGAAGCGGGCGAGACCCAGTACTTC.

The J gene is TRBJ1-5, the V gene TRBV5-6; perhaps TRBD1 as D (6 bases). CDR3 length: 17 amino acids. V was clipped by 0 bases and J by 3 bases, with 16 bases between them. The germline gives CDR1 SGHDT, CDR2 YYEEEE. As DNA, the CDR3 is TGTGCCAGCAGCTTGGAAGGGGGAGTGGGGGCCAATCAGCCCCAGCATTTT. Its protein product is CASSLEGGVGANQPQHF.

The chain recombines TRBV30 with TRBJ2-7, with D tentatively TRBD1 (5 bases). Between the trimmed V and J ends, which lost 0 bases and 1 base, there was a span of 16 bases. Germline lookup yields CDR1 GTSNPN and CDR2 SVGIG (reference sequence). This CDR3 is 16 amino acids long. The CDR3 DNA is TGTGCCTGGAGTGTACCCGTCGGCAGGGAATCCTACGAGCAGTACTTC. Translation gives CAWSVPVGRESYEQYF. Filled out from reference TRBV30 and TRBJ2-7, the complete variable domain reads SQTIHQWPATLVQPVGSPLSLECTVEGTSNPNLYWYRQAAGRGLQLLFYSVGIGQISSEVPQNLSASRPQDRQFILSSKKLLLSDSGFYLCAWSVPVGRESYEQYFGPGTRLTVT.